The 13 T cell receptor gamma chains below all came from one sample that was sequenced in a study of γδ T cells in repeated Plasmodium falciparum infection. Bulk repertoires came from Vgamma9/Vdelta2+ or Vdelta2-negative gammadelta T cells flow-sorted from PBMC. TCRdb re-identified clones in the multiplex PCR reads via CATT. The sample contains 20,000 to 30,000 gamma-chain clones, about 3% of which appear only once. Source material: gamma-delta T cells from blood. These receptors were collected from a pool of human donors (malaria-infected and uninfected, not separated).

In this sample, this clone turned up many times. This DNA's translation differs at residue 4 from TCRdb's protein, which comes from a much larger clone; a read error is likely, and the protein shown is translated from the DNA. This chain connects TRGV4 to TRGJ1 or TRGJ2. The J gene, absent from TCRdb, was called here by matching the DNA to germline. CDR3 length: 13 amino acids. Germline V gene data show CDR1 as EGSTGY and CDR2 as YDSYTSSV. Written as DNA, the CDR3 is TGTGCCACCTTGGATGGGCGGCTTTATAAGAAACTCTTT. The encoded protein is CATLDGRLYKKLF.

With regard to this clone: This probably arose from a read error, given a far larger clone one base away. Other DNA variants within this sample encode the same CDR3. The rearrangement joins TRGV5 to TRGJP2. The J gene, missing from TCRdb, was assigned here through DNA to germline matching. The CDR3 loop spans 17 amino acids. Germline V gene data show CDR1 as VINAFY and CDR2 as YDVSNSKD. V lost 3 bases and J lost 5; bases outside the gene matches: 15. Here the CDR3 reads CATWDWEVMGSDWIKTF. The CDR3 DNA reads TGTGCCACCTGGGACTGGGAGGTTATGGGCAGTGATTGGATCAAGACGTTT.

Regarding this clone: TCRdb's protein, taken from a much larger clone, differs from this DNA's translation at residue 3, likely owing to a read error; the protein displayed comes from the DNA. This rearrangement joins TRGV4 to TRGJ1 or TRGJ2. TCRdb offers no J gene call, so here the DNA was matched to germline to obtain one. Looked up from germline, CDR1 is EGSTGY and CDR2 is YDSYTSSV. The CDR3 has 14 residues. The CDR3 reads CAAWDGPSIYKKLF. The CDR3 region has the DNA TGTGCCGCCTGGGATGGGCCTTCTATTTATAAGAAACTCTTT.

This clone was seen at least ten times. TCRdb has a much larger clone's protein, which differs at residue 3 from the translation of this DNA, likely because of a read error; what is shown is the protein translated from the DNA. The genes are TRGV4 and TRGJ1 or TRGJ2. This CDR3 comprises 10 residues. Germline V CDR1 and CDR2: EGSTGY, YDSYTSSV. Here the CDR3 DNA reads TGTGCCTCCTGGGATTGTGAGAAACTCTTT. Protein: CASWDCEKLF.

This clone has a count of ten or more. A read error is the likely source, as a far larger clone sits one nucleotide away. V and J are TRGV9 and TRGJ1 or TRGJ2. The CDR3 loop spans 12 amino acids. The J segment lost 9 bases and the V segment lost 2 bases, leaving 7 bases of the junction unmatched. Germline lookup yields CDR1 GITISATS and CDR2 ISYDGTV (reference sequence). The CDR3 sequence: CALWEARLKKLF. The CDR3, as DNA: TGTGCCTTGTGGGAGGCGAGACTTAAGAAACTCTTT.

Note on this clone: The amino acid sequence in TCRdb belongs to a much larger clone and departs from this DNA's translation at residue 12, likely a sequencing read error; the sequence shown is translated from the DNA. This chain uses TRGV2 with TRGJ1 or TRGJ2. The CDR3 extends over 14 amino acids. The germline gives CDR1 EGSNGY, CDR2 YDSYNSKV. CDR3 in amino acids: CATWDGRLGYKELF. The CDR3 DNA sequence: TGTGCCACCTGGGACGGACGCCTTGGTTATAAGGAACTCTTT.

The V and J genes are TRGV9 and TRGJP1. TCRdb leaves out the J gene; it was filled in here by matching the DNA to germline. Germline V gene data show CDR1 as GITISATS and CDR2 as ISYDGTV (reference sequence). The CDR3 extends over 16 amino acids. V shed 4 bases, J shed 4 bases, and the junction held 12 bases outside the gene matches. The CDR3 protein is CALWEGAKGTGWFKIF. CDR3 sequence (DNA): TGTGCCTTGTGGGAAGGTGCAAAGGGCACTGGTTGGTTCAAGATATTT.

This clone showed up many times. The protein given by TCRdb reflects a much larger clone and differs at residue 9 from this DNA's translation, likely from a read error; the protein shown is the DNA's translation. V gene TRGV2 combines with J gene TRGJ1 or TRGJ2. TCRdb carries no J gene annotation; the J gene was assigned here by matching the DNA with germline. Germline trimming cut 0 bases from V and 9 bases from J; bases unmatched to any gene: 8. CDR1 EGSNGY and CDR2 YDSYNSKV come from the germline V gene. The CDR3 consists of 13 residues. CDR3 DNA: TGTGCCACCTGGGACGGGCTCGATTGTAAGAAACTCTTT. This codes for CATWDGLDCKKLF.

This clone was observed a few times. This likely came from a read error, as a far larger clone is one base away. The sample has other DNA sequences that encode this CDR3 too. The J gene is TRGJP2, the V gene TRGV9. The J gene was missing in TCRdb and was found by matching the end of the DNA to germline. The CDR3 consists of 14 residues. Germline CDR1 reads GITISATS; CDR2 reads ISYDGTV (reference sequence). This CDR3 reads CALWALRSDWIKTF. The CDR3, as DNA: TGCGCCTTGTGGGCGTTGAGGAGTGATTGGATCAAGACGTTT.

This clone was seen at least ten times. A far larger clone is one base from this, pointing to a likely read error. Different DNA sequences within this sample yield the same CDR3. V gene assignment gives TRGV4, but the J gene was left uncalled. CDR3 length: 11 amino acids. The germline gives CDR1 EGSTGY, CDR2 YDSYTSSV. The CDR3 bases are TGTGCCACCTGGGATAAGTATAAGAAGCTCTTT. It specifies CATWDKYKKLF.

This clone was counted many times. The CDR3 DNA is TGTGCCACCTGGGACGGGCCGCATCCCAGTTATTATAAGAAACTCTTT. Encoded protein: CATWDGPHPSYYKKLF. The chain has TRGV2 and TRGJ1 or TRGJ2. Losses at the gene ends were 0 bases for V and 3 bases for J; bases not matched to a gene: 11. The CDR3 is 16 residues long. Germline values: CDR1 EGSNGY, CDR2 YDSYNSKV.

This clone is categorized as medium-sized (0.01 to 0.1%). The rearrangement joins TRGV9 to TRGJ1 or TRGJ2. The V and J ends lost 0 bases and 5 bases, in that order; junction bases with no gene match: 1. This CDR3 region has 12 residues. CDR1 is GITISATS, CDR2 ISYDGTV, per germline (reference sequence). The CDR3 protein is CALWEVNYKKLF. CDR3 nucleotide sequence: TGTGCCTTGTGGGAGGTGAATTATAAGAAACTCTTT.

This clone has just a few counts. TCRdb's entry gives the protein of a much larger clone, which mismatches this DNA's translation at residue 3, likely from a read error; the protein reported here is translated from the DNA. This chain's CDR3 is CAWWEVQGGLGKKIKVF. The CDR3 DNA is TGTGCCTGGTGGGAGGTGCAAGGGGGGTTGGGCAAAAAAATCAAGGTATTT. The chain has TRGV9 and TRGJP. The CDR3 is 17 amino acids. Germline CDR1 and CDR2: GITISATS and ISYDGTV (reference sequence).